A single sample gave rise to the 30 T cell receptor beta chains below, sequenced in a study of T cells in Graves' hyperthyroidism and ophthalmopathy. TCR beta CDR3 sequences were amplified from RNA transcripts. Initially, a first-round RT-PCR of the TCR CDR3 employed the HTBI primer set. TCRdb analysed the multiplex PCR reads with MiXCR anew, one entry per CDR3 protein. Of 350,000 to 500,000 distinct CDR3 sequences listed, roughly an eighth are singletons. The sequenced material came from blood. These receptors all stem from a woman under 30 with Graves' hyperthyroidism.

CDR3 region: CSARAGTALVSEKLFF. CDR3 nucleotides: TGCAGTGCTAGAGCCGGGACTGCTTTAGTGAGTGAAAAACTGTTTTTT. The chain is built from TRBV20-1 and TRBJ1-4, with a possible D match to TRBD1 (5 bases). Germline loops: CDR1 DFQATT, CDR2 SNEGSKA (reference sequence). The CDR3 contains 16 residues. V lost 1 base, J lost 7 bases, and 19 bases lay in between.

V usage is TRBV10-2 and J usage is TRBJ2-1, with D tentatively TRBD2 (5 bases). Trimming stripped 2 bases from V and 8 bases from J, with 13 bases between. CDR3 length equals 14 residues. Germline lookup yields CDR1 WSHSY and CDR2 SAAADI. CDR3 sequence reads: CASSEIWLADEQFF. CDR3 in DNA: TGCGCCAGCAGTGAGATCTGGCTAGCCGATGAGCAGTTCTTC.

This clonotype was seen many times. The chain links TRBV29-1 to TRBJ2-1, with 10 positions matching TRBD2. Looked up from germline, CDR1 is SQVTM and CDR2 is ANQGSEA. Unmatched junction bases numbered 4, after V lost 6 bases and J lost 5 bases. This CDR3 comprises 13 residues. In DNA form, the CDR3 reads TGCAGCGTGGGACTAGCGTCTAACAATGAGCAGTTCTTC. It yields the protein CSVGLASNNEQFF.

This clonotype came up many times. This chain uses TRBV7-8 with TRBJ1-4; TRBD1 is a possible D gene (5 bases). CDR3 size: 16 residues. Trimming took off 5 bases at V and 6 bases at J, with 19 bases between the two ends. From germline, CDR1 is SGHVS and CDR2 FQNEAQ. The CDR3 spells CASSLSQPREDEKLFF. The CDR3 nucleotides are TGTGCCAGCAGCCTAAGCCAACCCAGGGAGGATGAAAAACTGTTTTTT.

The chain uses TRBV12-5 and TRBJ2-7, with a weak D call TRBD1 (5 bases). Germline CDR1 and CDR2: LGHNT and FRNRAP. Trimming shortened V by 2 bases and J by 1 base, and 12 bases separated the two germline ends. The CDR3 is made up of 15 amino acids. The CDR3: CASGLRLGQSYEQYF. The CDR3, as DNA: TGTGCTAGTGGTTTGAGGCTGGGGCAATCCTACGAGCAGTACTTC.

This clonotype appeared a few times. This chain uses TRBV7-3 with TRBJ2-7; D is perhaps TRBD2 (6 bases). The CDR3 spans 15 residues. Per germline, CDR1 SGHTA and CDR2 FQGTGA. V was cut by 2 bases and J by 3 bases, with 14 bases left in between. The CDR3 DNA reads TGTGCCAGCAGCTTACACCTGGGACTTATCTACGAGCAGTACTTC. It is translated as CASSLHLGLIYEQYF.

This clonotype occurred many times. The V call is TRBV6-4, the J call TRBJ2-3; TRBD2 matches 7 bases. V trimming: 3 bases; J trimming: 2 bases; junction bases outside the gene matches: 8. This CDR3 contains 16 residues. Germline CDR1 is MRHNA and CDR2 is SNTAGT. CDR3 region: CASSEASGASTDTQYF. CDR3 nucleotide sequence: TGTGCCAGCAGTGAGGCTAGCGGAGCTTCCACAGATACGCAGTATTTT.

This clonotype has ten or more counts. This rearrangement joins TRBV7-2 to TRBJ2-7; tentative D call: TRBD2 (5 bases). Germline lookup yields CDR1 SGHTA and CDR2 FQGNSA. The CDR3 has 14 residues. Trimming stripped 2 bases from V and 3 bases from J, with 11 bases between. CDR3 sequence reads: CASSLIGGVYEQYF. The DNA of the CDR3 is TGTGCCAGCAGCTTAATTGGAGGAGTCTACGAGCAGTACTTC.

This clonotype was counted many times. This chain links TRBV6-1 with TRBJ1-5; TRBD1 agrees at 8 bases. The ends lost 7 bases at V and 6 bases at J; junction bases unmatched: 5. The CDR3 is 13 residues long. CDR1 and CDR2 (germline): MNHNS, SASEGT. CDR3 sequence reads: CASNQGAGQPQHF. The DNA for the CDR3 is TGTGCCAGCAATCAGGGGGCGGGTCAGCCCCAGCATTTT.

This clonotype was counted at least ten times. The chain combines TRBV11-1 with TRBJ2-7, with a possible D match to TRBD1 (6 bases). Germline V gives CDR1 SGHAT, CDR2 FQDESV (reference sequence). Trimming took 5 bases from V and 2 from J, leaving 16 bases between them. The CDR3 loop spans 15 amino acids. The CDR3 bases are TGTGCCAGCAGCCGACAGGTTGGTCCCACCTACGAGCAGTACTTC. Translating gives CASSRQVGPTYEQYF.

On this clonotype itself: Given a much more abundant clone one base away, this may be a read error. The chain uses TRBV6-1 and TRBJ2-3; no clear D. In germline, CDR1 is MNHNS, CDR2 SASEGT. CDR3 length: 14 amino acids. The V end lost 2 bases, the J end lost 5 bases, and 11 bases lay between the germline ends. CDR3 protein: CASSESGTRDTQYF. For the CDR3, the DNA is TGTGCCAGCAGTGAATCAGGAACTCGAGATACGCAGTATTTT.

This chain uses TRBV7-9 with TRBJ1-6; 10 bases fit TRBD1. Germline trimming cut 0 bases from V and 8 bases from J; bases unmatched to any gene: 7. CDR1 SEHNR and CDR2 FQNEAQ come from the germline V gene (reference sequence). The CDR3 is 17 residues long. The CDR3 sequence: CASSLAAGDRGDSPLHF. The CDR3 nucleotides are TGTGCCAGCAGCTTAGCCGCAGGGGACAGGGGTGATTCACCCCTCCACTTT.

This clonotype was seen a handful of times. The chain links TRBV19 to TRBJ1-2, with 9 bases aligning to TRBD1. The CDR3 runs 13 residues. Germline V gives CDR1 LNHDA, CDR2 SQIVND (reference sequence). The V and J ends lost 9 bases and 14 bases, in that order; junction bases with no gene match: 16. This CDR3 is CASSTRDRVLRTF. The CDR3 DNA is TGTGCCAGCAGCACCCGGGACAGGGTGCTCAGGACCTTC.

This chain's CDR3 is CASSFSLMGNTIYF. The CDR3 DNA follows: TGTGCCAGCAGCTTCTCTTTGATGGGAAACACCATATATTTT. The genes are TRBV7-9 and TRBJ1-3; D call uncertain. The germline gives CDR1 SEHNR, CDR2 FQNEAQ (reference sequence). V shed 3 bases and J shed 4 bases, with 10 bases lying between them. The CDR3 is made up of 14 amino acids.

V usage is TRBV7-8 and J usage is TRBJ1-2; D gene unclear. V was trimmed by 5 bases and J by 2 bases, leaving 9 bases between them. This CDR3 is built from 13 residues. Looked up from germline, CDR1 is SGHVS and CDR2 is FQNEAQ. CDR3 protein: CASSKAGNYGYTF. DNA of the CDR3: TGTGCCAGCAGCAAAGCGGGGAACTATGGCTACACCTTC.

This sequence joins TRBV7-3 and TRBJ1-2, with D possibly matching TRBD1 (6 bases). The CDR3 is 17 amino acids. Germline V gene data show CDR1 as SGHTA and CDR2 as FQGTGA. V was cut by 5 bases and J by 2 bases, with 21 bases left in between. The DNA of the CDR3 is TGTGCCAGCAGCCGAGGGGATGACAGGAAAGGCAACTATGGCTACACCTTC. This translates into CASSRGDDRKGNYGYTF.

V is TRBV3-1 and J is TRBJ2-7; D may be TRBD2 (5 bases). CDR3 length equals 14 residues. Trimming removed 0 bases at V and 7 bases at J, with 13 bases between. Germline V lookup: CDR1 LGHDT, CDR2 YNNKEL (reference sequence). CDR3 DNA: TGTGCCAGCAGCCAAGATTCGACCACGGGGGAGCAGTACTTC. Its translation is CASSQDSTTGEQYF.

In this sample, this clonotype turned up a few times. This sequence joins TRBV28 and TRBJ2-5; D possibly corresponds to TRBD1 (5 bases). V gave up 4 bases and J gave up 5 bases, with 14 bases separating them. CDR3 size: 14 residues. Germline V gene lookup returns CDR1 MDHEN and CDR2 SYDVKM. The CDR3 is CASSSHVGPETQYF. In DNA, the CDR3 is TGTGCCAGCAGTTCCCACGTGGGGCCTGAGACCCAGTACTTC.

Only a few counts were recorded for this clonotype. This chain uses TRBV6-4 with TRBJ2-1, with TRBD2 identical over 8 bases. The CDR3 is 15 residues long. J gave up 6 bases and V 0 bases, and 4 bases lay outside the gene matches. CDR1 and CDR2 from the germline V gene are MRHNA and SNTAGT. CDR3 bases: TGTGCCAGCAGTGACTCGTCCGGGACTAGCAATGAGCAGTTCTTC. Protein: CASSDSSGTSNEQFF.

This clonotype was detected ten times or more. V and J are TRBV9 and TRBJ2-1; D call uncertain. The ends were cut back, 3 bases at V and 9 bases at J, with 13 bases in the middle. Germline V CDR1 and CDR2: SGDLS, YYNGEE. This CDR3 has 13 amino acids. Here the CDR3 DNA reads TGTGCCAGCAGCGCCTACGGAAGGCGTGAGCAGTTCTTC. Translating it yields CASSAYGRREQFF.

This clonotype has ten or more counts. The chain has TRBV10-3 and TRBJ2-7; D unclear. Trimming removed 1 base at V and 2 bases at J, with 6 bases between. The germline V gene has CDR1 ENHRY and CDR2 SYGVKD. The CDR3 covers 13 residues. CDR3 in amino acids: CAISEFGAYEQYF. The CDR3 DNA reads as TGTGCCATCAGTGAGTTCGGAGCCTACGAGCAGTACTTC.

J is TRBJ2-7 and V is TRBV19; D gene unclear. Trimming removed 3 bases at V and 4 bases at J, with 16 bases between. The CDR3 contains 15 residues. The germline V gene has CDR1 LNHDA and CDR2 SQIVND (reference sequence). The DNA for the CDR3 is TGTGCCAGTAGTATGACTTCCACTTTTTCTTACGAGCAGTACTTC. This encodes CASSMTSTFSYEQYF. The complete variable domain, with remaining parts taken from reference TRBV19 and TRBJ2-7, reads DGGITQSPKYLFRKEGQNVTLSCEQNLNHDAMYWYRQDPGQGLRLIYYSQIVNDFQKGDIAEGYSVSREKKESFPLTVTSAQKNPTAFYLCASSMTSTFSYEQYFGPGTRLTVT.

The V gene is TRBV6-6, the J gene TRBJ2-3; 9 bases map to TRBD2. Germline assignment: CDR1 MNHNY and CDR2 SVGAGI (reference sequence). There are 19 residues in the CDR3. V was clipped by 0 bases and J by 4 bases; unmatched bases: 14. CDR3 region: CASSYSFGVSGSIADTQYF. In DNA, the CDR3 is TGTGCCAGCAGTTACTCGTTTGGTGTTAGCGGGAGTATCGCAGATACGCAGTATTTT.

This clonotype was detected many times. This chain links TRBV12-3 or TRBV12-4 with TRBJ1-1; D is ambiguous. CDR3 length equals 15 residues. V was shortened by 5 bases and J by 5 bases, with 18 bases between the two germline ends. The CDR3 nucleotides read TGTGCCAGCAGTAGATGGACTCGTTTTCGGACTGAAGCTTTCTTT. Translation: CASSRWTRFRTEAFF.

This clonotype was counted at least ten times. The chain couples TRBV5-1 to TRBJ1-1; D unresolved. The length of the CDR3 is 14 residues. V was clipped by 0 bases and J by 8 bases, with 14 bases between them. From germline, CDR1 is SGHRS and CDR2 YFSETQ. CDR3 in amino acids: CASSLDLSGLEAFF. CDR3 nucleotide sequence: TGCGCCAGCAGCTTGGACCTAAGCGGGTTGGAAGCTTTCTTT.

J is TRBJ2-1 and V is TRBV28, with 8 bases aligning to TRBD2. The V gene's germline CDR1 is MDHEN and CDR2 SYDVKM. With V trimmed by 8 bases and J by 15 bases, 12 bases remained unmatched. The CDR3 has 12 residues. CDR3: CASSGNSGTWFF. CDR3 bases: TGTGCCAGCTCAGGAAATAGCGGGACATGGTTCTTC.

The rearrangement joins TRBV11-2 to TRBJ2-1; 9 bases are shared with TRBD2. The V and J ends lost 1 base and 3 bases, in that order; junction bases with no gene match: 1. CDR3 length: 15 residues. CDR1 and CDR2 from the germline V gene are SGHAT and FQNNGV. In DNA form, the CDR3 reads TGTGCCAGCAGCTTAGGGACTAGCGACTACAATGAGCAGTTCTTC. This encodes CASSLGTSDYNEQFF. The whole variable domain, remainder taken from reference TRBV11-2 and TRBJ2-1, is EAGVAQSPRYKIIEKRQSVAFWCNPISGHATLYWYQQILGQGPKLLIQFQNNGVVDDSQLPKDRFSAERLKGVDSTLKIQPAKLEDSAVYLCASSLGTSDYNEQFFGPGTRLTVL.

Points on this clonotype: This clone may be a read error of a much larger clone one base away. CDR3: CSDRGGSAETQYF. The CDR3 DNA follows: TGCAGTGATAGAGGTGGGAGCGCGGAGACCCAGTACTTC. The gene calls are TRBV20-1 and TRBJ2-5, with D perhaps matching TRBD2 (5 bases). The CDR3 spans 13 residues. Germline CDR1 is DFQATT and CDR2 is SNEGSKA (reference sequence).

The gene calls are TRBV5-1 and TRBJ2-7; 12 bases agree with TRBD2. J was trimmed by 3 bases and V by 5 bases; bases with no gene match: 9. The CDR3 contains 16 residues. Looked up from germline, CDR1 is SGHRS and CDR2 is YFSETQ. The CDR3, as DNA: TGCGCCAGCAGTCCGACTAGCGGGGGTTCAGGCTACGAGCAGTACTTC. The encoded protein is CASSPTSGGSGYEQYF.

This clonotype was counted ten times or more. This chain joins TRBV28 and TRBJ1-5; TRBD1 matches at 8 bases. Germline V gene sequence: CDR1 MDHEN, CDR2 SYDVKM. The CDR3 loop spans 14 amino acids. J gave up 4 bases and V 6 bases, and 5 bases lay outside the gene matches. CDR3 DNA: TGTGCCAGCAGACCGACAGGGGAGAATCAGCCCCAGCATTTT. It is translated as CASRPTGENQPQHF.